This TCR beta chain comes out of a study of graft-versus-host responses after intestinal transplantation. Whole-study context: Induction with anti-thymocyte globulin, then tacrolimus and steroids for roughly three years, was given to all recipients. Findings and caveats of the study: In recipient marrow, GvH clones were found, and some appeared first in ileum or blood. Clonal ratios of graft-versus-host to host-versus-graft in allografts were high for patients exhibiting graft-donor T cell macrochimerism. The highest levels of circulating GvH clones went along with early declines in HvG clones after transplant.

Generated by immunoSEQ multiplex PCR, the TCRdb table keeps only in-frame clones and is missing some. Counted here are approximately 71,000 clones, roughly 90% occurring once; the ten biggest clones make up around 2.5%. In regard to this clone: Its target is unknown.

The CDR3 totals 17 residues. J was trimmed by 2 bases and V by 4 bases; bases with no gene match: 11. Germline V gene sequence: CDR1 SGHAT, CDR2 FQDESV (reference sequence). The chain uses TRBV11-1 and TRBJ2-7, with TRBD2 matching 10 bases. The input for sequencing was unstimulated CD8+ T cells sorted from spleen or lymph node cells, taken before intestinal transplant. This sequence was found in a human donor who received an intestinal transplant. The CDR3 DNA is TGTGCCAGCAGCTCAACGCATCTAGCGGGAGTCACCTACGAGCAGTACTTC. Translating gives CASSSTHLAGVTYEQYF.